The source of this T cell receptor (beta chain) is a study of patients and donors after allogeneic stem cell transplantation. TCRdb independently ran MiXCR on the RT-PCR reads; one entry per CDR3 protein. There are about 410,000 distinct CDR3 sequences in the sample; around 16% occur only once, and around 7.2% lies in the top ten. Germline CDR1 reads SNHLY; CDR2 reads FYNNEI. The J segment lost 4 bases and the V segment lost 0 bases, leaving 2 bases of the junction unmatched. The CDR3 runs 15 residues. This sequence joins TRBV2 and TRBJ2-5; TRBD1 matches at 10 bases. This clonotype was obtained from a human donor who was either an allogeneic HSCT recipient or a stem cell or donor lymphocyte infusion donor (not recorded which). It is not recorded whose cells these are; they may come from a transplant donor. The sample was blood, either unsorted or a sorted T cell fraction (not recorded which). This CDR3 reads CASSEAGDRGETQYF. The CDR3 DNA reads as TGTGCCAGCAGTGAAGCCGGGGACAGGGGAGAGACCCAGTACTTC.